These 20 T cell receptor beta chains were all obtained from the same sample, sequenced in a study of regulatory T cells in long-lasting Graves disease. Time point in this sample: newly diagnosed GD, antithyroid drugs for less than 3 months. After RNA was extracted from PBMCs, the TCR library was made from it. Library construction for TCR beta used iRepertoire HTBI primers and Arm-PCR of CDR3 regions. TCRdb fed the multiplex PCR reads into MiXCR, producing one record per CDR3 protein. The data hold approximately 470,000 distinct CDR3 sequences, with around 15% observed a single time. Separately, the same data were catalogued under a study of T cells in Graves' hyperthyroidism and ophthalmopathy.

The material sequenced was peripheral blood mononuclear cells (PBMCs), taken at new diagnosis, from a patient treated with antithyroid drugs. The receptors were sampled from a man aged 40-49 years with Graves disease.

This clonotype was counted only a few times. At one boundary the junction diverges from the germline segment, which might be a read error. The chain carries TRBV11-3 and TRBJ2-2; TRBD2 agrees at 11 bases. CDR3 length equals 20 residues. Germline CDR1 reads SGHNT; CDR2 reads YENEEA. Here the CDR3 reads CTSSLIETFSGRANTGELFF. CDR3 sequence (DNA): TGTACCAGCAGCTTAATCGAAACCTTTAGCGGGAGGGCGAACACCGGGGAGCTGTTTTTT. The entire variable domain, with the rest obtained from reference TRBV11-3 and TRBJ2-2, is as follows: EAGVVQSPRYKIIEKKQPVAFWCNPISGHNTLYWYLQNLGQGPELLIRYENEEAVDDSQLPKDRFSAERLKGVDSTLKIQPAELGDSAVYLCTSSLIETFSGRANTGELFFGEGSRLTVL.

This clonotype was observed at least ten times. This chain uses TRBV7-6 with TRBJ2-5, with D possibly being TRBD1 or TRBD2 (5 bases each). The germline gives CDR1 SGHVS, CDR2 FNYEAQ. Trimming removed 4 bases at V and 6 bases at J, with 18 bases between. This CDR3 has 15 amino acids. This chain's CDR3 is CASSSYGANVQTQYF. In DNA form, the CDR3 reads TGTGCCAGCAGCTCGTACGGGGCGAATGTACAGACCCAGTACTTC. The whole variable domain, remainder taken from reference TRBV7-6 and TRBJ2-5, is GAGVSQSPRYKVTKRGQDVALRCDPISGHVSLYWYRQALGQGPEFLTYFNYEAQQDKSGLPNDRFSAERPEGSISTLTIQRTEQRDSAMYRCASSSYGANVQTQYFGPGTRLLVL.

This clonotype was detected ten times or more. The chain recombines TRBV29-1 with TRBJ2-1; 10 positions agree with TRBD2. V dropped 5 bases and J dropped 4; count of bases not matched to a gene: 8. This CDR3 has 15 residues. The V gene's germline CDR1 is SQVTM and CDR2 ANQGSEA. The DNA of the CDR3 is TGCAGCGTTCCCAAGAGCGGGAGGGTGTACAATGAGCAGTTCTTC. Residues: CSVPKSGRVYNEQFF.

This clonotype was observed many times. The chain carries TRBV28 and TRBJ2-3; D assignment may be TRBD1 or TRBD2 (5 bases each). There are 14 residues in the CDR3. The ends were cut back, 5 bases at V and 7 bases at J, with 16 bases in the middle. Germline lookup yields CDR1 MDHEN and CDR2 SYDVKM. CDR3 in amino acids: CASSRDRPRHTQYF. The CDR3 DNA reads TGTGCCAGCAGTCGGGACCGGCCCAGGCATACGCAGTATTTT.

As concerns this clonotype: A single base separates this from a much larger clone, so it may be a read error. The chain is built from TRBV29-1 and TRBJ2-2; no reliable D call. V lost 0 bases and J 9 bases, leaving 17 bases between the germline ends. Germline CDR1 SQVTM, CDR2 ANQGSEA. The CDR3 length is 15 residues. The CDR3 DNA sequence: TGCAGCGTTGAAGATCCCCCAGCCGGACCTTGGGAGCTGTTTTTT. This encodes CSVEDPPAGPWELFF.

This clonotype appeared many times. The chain couples TRBV2 to TRBJ2-1; TRBD2 agrees at 13 bases. This CDR3 is 16 amino acids long. CDR1 SNHLY and CDR2 FYNNEI come from the germline V gene. Trimming at V came to 4 bases and at J to 6 bases, leaving 6 bases not matched to a gene. The CDR3 here is CASSATSGRARNEQFF. The CDR3 nucleotides are TGTGCCAGCAGTGCCACTAGCGGGAGGGCCCGCAATGAGCAGTTCTTC.

The chain is built from TRBV14 and TRBJ1-2; no firm D call. CDR1 is SGHDN and CDR2 is FVKESK in the germline V gene. The CDR3 contains 13 residues. Trimming took off 5 bases at V and 0 bases at J, with 7 bases between the two ends. The CDR3 DNA is TGTGCCAGCAGCGCAACAGCTAACTATGGCTACACCTTC. Translating it yields CASSATANYGYTF.

With regard to this clonotype: Possible read error: a much larger clone is one base away. This chain links TRBV3-1 with TRBJ1-6, with 9 bases lining up with TRBD1. Germline values: CDR1 LGHDT, CDR2 YNNKEL (reference sequence). This CDR3 spans 15 amino acids. The trim removed 4 bases at V and 5 bases at J, leaving 3 bases unmatched. CDR3 in amino acids: CASSLDRGNNSPLHF. The DNA for the CDR3 is TGTGCCAGCAGCCTGGACAGGGGTAATAATTCACCCCTCCACTTT.

This clonotype turned up a few times. J is TRBJ2-3 and V is TRBV20-1, with 11 bases fitting TRBD2. The length of the CDR3 is 14 residues. The V and J ends lost 5 bases and 2 bases, in that order; junction bases with no gene match: 3. CDR1 and CDR2 from the germline V gene are DFQATT and SNEGSKA (reference sequence). In DNA, the CDR3 is TGCAGTGCTCTAGCGGGAGGAAACACAGATACGCAGTATTTT. It translates to CSALAGGNTDTQYF.

The rearrangement links TRBV5-1 to TRBJ2-2, with D hard to call. The CDR3 consists of 16 residues. CDR1 and CDR2 (germline): SGHRS, YFSETQ. V lost 3 bases, J lost 0 bases, and 12 bases lay in between. This CDR3 is CASSSLSRTNTGELFF. The CDR3 region has the DNA TGCGCCAGCAGCTCTCTTAGCCGAACGAACACCGGGGAGCTGTTTTTT.

V and J are TRBV5-1 and TRBJ2-5, with D perhaps TRBD1 or TRBD2 (5 bases each). The DNA end is more similar to TRBJ2-1, so the J call may be wrong. Germline lookup yields CDR1 SGHRS and CDR2 YFSETQ. This CDR3 has 13 residues. The CDR3 reads CASSWGPYNEQFF. The CDR3 DNA reads as TGCGCCAGCAGCTGGGGACCTTACAATGAGCAGTTCTTC.

This rearrangement joins TRBV9 to TRBJ1-1; 7 nucleotides agree with TRBD1. The CDR3 extends over 15 amino acids. In germline, CDR1 is SGDLS, CDR2 YYNGEE. V dropped 0 bases and J dropped 6; count of bases not matched to a gene: 8. CDR3 protein: CASSVAERDRSEAFF. DNA for the CDR3: TGTGCCAGCAGCGTAGCAGAACGGGACAGATCTGAAGCTTTCTTT.

Details on this clonotype: Possible read error: a much larger clone is one base away. The rearrangement links TRBV7-9 to TRBJ2-1; 7 bases are shared with TRBD2. The CDR3 loop spans 16 amino acids. In germline, CDR1 is SEHNR, CDR2 FQNEAQ (reference sequence). J was trimmed by 1 base and V by 0 bases; bases with no gene match: 3. CDR3 bases: TGTGCCAGCAGCTTAGCTGAGCGGGGATCCTACAATGAGCAGTTCTTC. Its protein is CASSLAERGSYNEQFF.

In its sample, this clonotype was seen many times. This chain links TRBV7-9 with TRBJ2-7; 8 nucleotides line up with TRBD1. V dropped 1 base and J dropped 10; count of bases not matched to a gene: 6. The CDR3 is made up of 13 amino acids. The germline V gene has CDR1 SEHNR and CDR2 FQNEAQ (reference sequence). The CDR3 DNA reads as TGTGCCAGCAGCTTAGGGGCAGGGGGCGAACAGTACTTC. It translates to CASSLGAGGEQYF. The whole variable domain, remainder taken from reference TRBV7-9 and TRBJ2-7, is DTGVSQNPRHKITKRGQNVTFRCDPISEHNRLYWYRQTLGQGPEFLTYFQNEAQLEKSRLLSDRFSAERPKGSFSTLEIQRTEQGDSAMYLCASSLGAGGEQYFGPGTRLTVT.

This clonotype has a handful of counts. J is TRBJ2-7 and V is TRBV4-1, with TRBD1 identical over 7 bases. Per the germline V gene, CDR1 is MGHRA and CDR2 is YSYEKL. V shed 1 base, J shed 6 bases, and the junction held 6 bases outside the gene matches. The CDR3 is 14 amino acids. The CDR3 here is CASSQAGGYSEQYF. CDR3 in DNA: TGCGCCAGCAGCCAAGCAGGGGGATATAGCGAGCAGTACTTC.

The V call is TRBV4-1, the J call TRBJ2-7; 13 bases are a match to TRBD2. This CDR3 contains 16 residues. The junction had 3 bases not matched to a gene; V was cut back by 1 base and J by 3 bases. CDR1 MGHRA and CDR2 YSYEKL come from the germline V gene. Here the CDR3 reads CASSQVGTSGIYEQYF. The CDR3 DNA follows: TGCGCCAGCAGCCAAGTTGGGACTAGCGGGATCTACGAGCAGTACTTC.

This clonotype was detected many times. Germline is not matched at one junction end, which may reflect a read error. The chain has TRBV7-9 and TRBJ2-7; possible D gene TRBD2, 5 bases. Looked up from germline, CDR1 is SEHNR and CDR2 is FQNEAQ (reference sequence). CDR3 length: 12 amino acids. CDR3 loop: CASSLGGPTVDF. Here the CDR3 DNA reads TGTGCCAGCAGCTTAGGAGGGCCGACGGTTGACTTC.

With respect to this clonotype: This clone may be a read error of a much larger clone one base away. This sequence joins TRBV6-8 and TRBJ2-7; TRBD2 aligns across 9 bases. Losses at the gene ends were 6 bases for V and 6 bases for J; bases not matched to a gene: 3. Germline CDR1 and CDR2: MNHGY and SAAAGT. CDR3 size: 12 residues. The CDR3 loop reads CASRREGGEQYF. DNA of the CDR3: TGTGCCAGCAGGCGGGAGGGCGGCGAGCAGTACTTC.

The rearrangement joins TRBV6-1 to TRBJ2-1; TRBD2 matches 9 bases. CDR1 is MNHNS, CDR2 SASEGT, per germline. The length of the CDR3 is 16 residues. V lost 5 bases and J lost 3; bases outside the gene matches: 8. The CDR3, as DNA: TGTGCCAGCAGTAACCTACTAGCGGGCTTCTACAATGAGCAGTTCTTC. Amino acid sequence: CASSNLLAGFYNEQFF.

This clonotype was counted only a few times. The CDR3 bases are TGTGCCAGCAGTTATGGGGGCTCTGGAAACACCATATATTTT. Protein: CASSYGGSGNTIYF. The J gene is TRBJ1-3, the V gene TRBV6-5; TRBD1 might be the D (5 bases). V was clipped by 3 bases and J by 0 bases, with 6 bases between them. This CDR3 contains 14 residues. CDR1 is MNHEY, CDR2 SVGAGI, per germline.